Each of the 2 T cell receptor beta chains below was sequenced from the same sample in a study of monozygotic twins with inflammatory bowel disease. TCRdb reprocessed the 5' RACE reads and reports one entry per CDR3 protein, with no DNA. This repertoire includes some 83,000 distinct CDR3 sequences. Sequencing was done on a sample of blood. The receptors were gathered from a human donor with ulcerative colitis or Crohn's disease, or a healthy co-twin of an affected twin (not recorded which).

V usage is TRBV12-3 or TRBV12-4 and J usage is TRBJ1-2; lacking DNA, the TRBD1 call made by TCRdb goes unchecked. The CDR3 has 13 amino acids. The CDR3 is CASSWQQGGGYTF.

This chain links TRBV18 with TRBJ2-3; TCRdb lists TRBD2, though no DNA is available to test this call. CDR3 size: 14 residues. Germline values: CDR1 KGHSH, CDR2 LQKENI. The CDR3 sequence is CASSSGLGTDTQYF.